This T cell receptor (beta chain) was obtained from a study of tumor-infiltrating lymphocytes in glioblastoma multiforme (dated by TCRdb to about 2017). Context from the whole study: The study tested whether intratumoral genomic heterogeneity fosters TIL diversity by jointly investigating somatic mutations, TIL diversity and immune response activity.

The investigation overall reported the following: Only one glioblastoma patient was included in the TCR and somatic mutation analysis, limiting generalizability. Because T cells carry unequal numbers of TCR transcripts, RNA-based TCR sequencing may distort clone frequencies. The authors noted that sorting T cells into functional subsets, which was not done in this study, would be a future improvement.

This clonotype was counted ten times or more. The target of this receptor is not known. The input lacks base qualities; no much larger clone sits a single base away. A modified ARM-PCR protocol with multiple V-beta primers and a C-beta primer was used to build TCRB libraries from RNA via three nested multiplex PCR rounds. TCRB-specific cDNA was synthesized from around 550 ng total RNA with ProtoScript II Reverse Transcriptase and a C-beta primer. The description of the TCRB libraries did not include any unique molecular identifiers. In the third PCR, barcodes and adapters were added over approximately 24 cycles with Deep VentR (exo-) polymerase, and the 250-500 bp bands were then gel purified. An Illumina HiSeq 2500 generating 250 bp paired-end reads was used to sequence the TCRB libraries. In the original analysis: The reads were cleaned with Trimmomatic, merged with FLASH and assigned V, D and J segments with MiGEC before being analyzed in VDJtools. The Shannon-Wiener diversity index, calculated using VDJtools, was used to quantify repertoire diversity. The raw public data were reprocessed by TCRdb itself: fastp quality trimming at Q25, MiXCR clonotype calling, in-frame beta chains only. Duplicate CDR3 protein sequences are folded into a single record with the most common DNA and genes. The V and J calls were determined by TCRdb, not by the authors. For this sample the table gives 9,500 to 13,000 distinct CDR3 sequences, of which 60% to 70% were detected only once. About 28% of the sample rests with the top ten.

The AllPrep DNA/RNA mini kit was used to purify genomic DNA and total RNA simultaneously from each of the nine to ten tumor samples. Every RNA sample had an OD 260/280 ratio above 1.9 and an RNA integrity number above 6.5. What was sequenced was brain tumor tissue. The sequence came from a male donor with glioblastoma.

In nucleotide form, the sequence is TGCGCCAGCAGCGTCGGGACAAGGGCCTACGAGCAGTACTTC. Its protein reads: CASSVGTRAYEQYF. The chain is assembled from TRBV5-1 and TRBJ2-7; TRBD1 is possibly the D segment (6 matching bases). The CDR3 holds 14 amino acids from the cysteine to the phenylalanine. Of all the DNA, just the CDR3 is kept, 42 bases in frame from base 1. The germline V gene encodes CDR1 SGHRS and CDR2 YFSETQ. The junction shows trimming of 4 bases on V and 2 bases on J, plus 13 bases between the germline ends.